These 30 T cell receptor beta chains came from one sample sequenced in a study of cytomegalovirus exposure and HLA in healthy donors. The PCR ran on 60 Vbeta and 13 Jbeta primers. Using immunoSEQ multiplex PCR, the repertoire was profiled, and TCRdb retains in-frame clones only, with some absent. The sample gives about 85,000 clones, more than 60% of which show up once; approximately 2% is in the top ten. Sequencing used PBMCs. These receptors were obtained from a boy younger than 18 in good health and CMV-seronegative.

The chain carries TRBV5-4 and TRBJ1-1; D gene uncertain. CDR1 is SGHNT and CDR2 is YYREEE in the germline V gene (reference sequence). Trimming cost V 5 bases and J 3 bases, with 11 bases left between them. The CDR3 is 13 amino acids. The CDR3 coding sequence is TGTGCCAGCAGTCAATCGAGGTACACTGAAGCTTTCTTT. This sequence encodes CASSQSRYTEAFF.

This clone occurred a few times. The chain links TRBV28 to TRBJ1-2, with TRBD1 matching over 11 bases. The CDR3 is made up of 17 amino acids. V trimming: 6 bases; J trimming: 5 bases; junction bases outside the gene matches: 14. Germline V gene data show CDR1 as MDHEN and CDR2 as SYDVKM. The CDR3 reads CASRSALGQGGEYGYTF. The CDR3 DNA reads TGTGCCAGCAGGTCCGCTCTGGGACAGGGGGGGGAGTATGGCTACACCTTC.

The rearrangement uses TRBV10-3 and TRBJ2-1, with D perhaps TRBD1 (5 bases). The CDR3 runs to 14 residues. Trimming left V 0 bases short and J 6 bases short, with 9 bases between. Germline loops: CDR1 ENHRY, CDR2 SYGVKD. CDR3 residues: CAISESGQGNEQFF. The DNA for the CDR3 is TGTGCCATCAGTGAGTCCGGGCAGGGCAATGAGCAGTTCTTC.

The rearrangement joins TRBV4-3 to TRBJ2-7; 8 nucleotides agree with TRBD2. The CDR3 totals 16 residues. The ends lost 5 bases at V and 4 bases at J; junction bases unmatched: 13. Germline-derived CDR1 and CDR2 are LGHNA and YSLEER. The CDR3 spells CASSYSSSGETYEQYF. In DNA form, the CDR3 reads TGCGCCAGCAGCTACTCGAGTAGCGGGGAAACTTACGAGCAGTACTTC.

This sequence joins TRBV6-5 and TRBJ2-7; the match to TRBD2 covers 10 bases. The CDR3 spans 15 residues. V was clipped by 0 bases and J by 3 bases; unmatched bases: 2. Germline CDR1 MNHEY, CDR2 SVGAGI. The CDR3, as DNA: TGTGCCAGCAGTTACTCCCTAGCGGGGGTCTACGAGCAGTACTTC. Its translation: CASSYSLAGVYEQYF.

The genes are TRBV6-5 and TRBJ1-4; 8 bases agree with TRBD1. This CDR3 is built from 14 residues. V lost 5 bases, J lost 8 bases, and 7 bases stayed unmatched. Germline V gene sequence: CDR1 MNHEY, CDR2 SVGAGI. CDR3 amino acids: CASSQTGGAEKLFF. The CDR3 nucleotides are TGTGCCAGCAGTCAAACAGGGGGGGCGGAAAAACTGTTTTTT.

The V call is TRBV7-9, the J call TRBJ1-3; no clear D. The CDR3 runs to 14 residues. V lost 2 bases and J 1 base, leaving 6 bases between the germline ends. Germline assignment: CDR1 SEHNR and CDR2 FQNEAQ (reference sequence). The CDR3 here is CASSLLRSGNTIYF. The CDR3 nucleotides are TGTGCCAGCAGCTTATTGCGTTCTGGAAACACCATATATTTT.

In this sample, this clone turned up once. The chain employs TRBV5-4 and TRBJ2-7, with TRBD2 identical over 7 bases. With 0 bases clipped from V and 5 bases from J, the junction kept 11 bases outside the gene matches. Germline V gene data show CDR1 as SGHNT and CDR2 as YYREEE (reference sequence). The CDR3 sequence is 16 residues long. The CDR3 DNA reads TGTGCCAGCAGCTTGGACCCGGCAACGACTAGCAACGAGCAGTACTTC. Translation: CASSLDPATTSNEQYF.

This clone was detected only a few times. V usage is TRBV30 and J usage is TRBJ1-1; no clear D gene. The germline CDR1 and CDR2 sequences are GTSNPN and SVGIG (reference sequence). V was clipped by 4 bases and J by 6 bases, with 15 bases between them. This CDR3 spans 13 amino acids. CDR3 protein: CAWKIGDRAEAFF. The CDR3 bases are TGTGCCTGGAAAATCGGGGATAGAGCTGAAGCTTTCTTT. Combining the CDR3 with reference TRBV30 and TRBJ1-1 gives the whole variable domain SQTIHQWPATLVQPVGSPLSLECTVEGTSNPNLYWYRQAAGRGLQLLFYSVGIGQISSEVPQNLSASRPQDRQFILSSKKLLLSDSGFYLCAWKIGDRAEAFFGQGTRLTVV.

The rearrangement links TRBV5-6 to TRBJ2-1, with D hard to call. CDR1 and CDR2 (germline): SGHDT, YYEEEE. This CDR3 contains 14 residues. V was clipped by 7 bases and J by 1 base, with 12 bases between them. The CDR3 nucleotides read TGTGCCAGCGGCACGATTGGTTCCTACAATGAGCAGTTCTTC. Its protein is CASGTIGSYNEQFF.

This clone showed up just a few times. The V and J genes are TRBV5-1 and TRBJ2-7, with a weak D call TRBD2 (7 bases). From germline, CDR1 is SGHRS and CDR2 YFSETQ. Between the trimmed V and J ends, which lost 0 bases and 6 bases, there was a span of 13 bases. This CDR3 is 14 amino acids long. The CDR3 nucleotides are TGCGCCAGCAGCTTGGTGGGAGGGGGTTTCGAGCAGTACTTC. This encodes CASSLVGGGFEQYF.

The chain joins TRBV29-1 to TRBJ1-1; D gene ambiguous. CDR1 is SQVTM, CDR2 ANQGSEA, per germline. The CDR3 is 11 amino acids. CDR3 amino acids: CVGARDTEAFF. The DNA for the CDR3 is TGCGTCGGCGCGCGGGACACTGAAGCTTTCTTT.

The chain uses TRBV2 and TRBJ2-3; no firm D call. V lost 2 bases and J lost 8, with 8 bases in between. The germline CDR1 and CDR2 sequences are SNHLY and FYNNEI. The CDR3 sequence is 12 residues long. The CDR3 bases are TGTGCCAGCAGTGAACCGGTACCTACGCAGTATTTT. Translated, it gives CASSEPVPTQYF.

Only a few counts were recorded for this clone. The gene calls are TRBV6-6 and TRBJ1-5, with no clear D. Germline values: CDR1 MNHNY, CDR2 SVGAGI (reference sequence). The CDR3 totals 15 residues. Trimming took 1 base from V and 3 from J, leaving 10 bases between them. The CDR3 sequence: CASSYLSQDNQPQHF. As DNA, the CDR3 is TGTGCCAGCAGTTACTTAAGCCAGGACAATCAGCCCCAGCATTTT.

The rearrangement joins TRBV28 to TRBJ2-6; 7 positions match TRBD1. The length of the CDR3 is 15 residues. The germline CDR1 and CDR2 sequences are MDHEN and SYDVKM. V dropped 6 bases and J dropped 2; count of bases not matched to a gene: 4. CDR3 in DNA: TGTGCCAGCAGCTTGACAGGGCCTGGGGCCAACGTCCTGACTTTC. Its protein is CASSLTGPGANVLTF.

The V gene is TRBV15, the J gene TRBJ2-7; 9 nucleotides agree with TRBD1. CDR1 LNHNV and CDR2 YYDKDF come from the germline V gene (reference sequence). The CDR3 consists of 16 residues. J lost 2 bases, V lost 0 bases, and 5 bases had no gene match. The chain's CDR3 is CATSRDRDRAAYEQYF. The CDR3 DNA sequence: TGTGCCACCAGCAGAGATCGGGACAGGGCAGCCTACGAGCAGTACTTC.

The V and J genes are TRBV2 and TRBJ1-1; the D is unclear. This CDR3 has 11 residues. Deletions cut 6 bases from V and 7 bases from J, with 9 bases between. CDR1 is SNHLY and CDR2 is FYNNEI in the germline V gene. The CDR3 reads CASSYLNEAFF. CDR3 DNA sequence: TGTGCCAGCAGCTATCTTAATGAAGCTTTCTTT.

The genes are TRBV18 and TRBJ1-1; D perhaps matches TRBD1 (6 bases). Trimming stripped 1 base from V and 4 bases from J, with 10 bases between. The CDR3 is 14 amino acids. In germline, CDR1 is KGHSH, CDR2 LQKENI. The CDR3 coding sequence is TGTGCCAGCTCACCACGACAGGATTTCACTGAAGCTTTCTTT. Translation gives CASSPRQDFTEAFF.

The chain couples TRBV30 to TRBJ1-1; TRBD1 agrees at 8 bases. The V gene end was trimmed by 2 bases and the J gene end by 0 bases; junction bases not matched to a gene: 5. The CDR3 is 15 residues long. From germline, CDR1 is GTSNPN and CDR2 SVGIG (reference sequence). DNA of the CDR3: TGTGCCTGGAGTCCCTGGACAGGGATGAACACTGAAGCTTTCTTT. Its translation: CAWSPWTGMNTEAFF.

The rearrangement links TRBV7-2 to TRBJ2-7; 12 bases line up with TRBD2. The CDR3 contains 17 residues. Germline CDR1 reads SGHTA; CDR2 reads FQGNSA. After removal of 5 bases from V and 7 bases from J, the junction contained 15 bases not matched to a gene. CDR3 DNA: TGTGCCAGCAGCGGCTCCGGGACTAGCGGGCCTCGCTGGGAGCAGTACTTC. It encodes CASSGSGTSGPRWEQYF.

The table lists this clone with a count of one. One junction end does not reproduce the germline sequence, and a read error may be involved. The chain uses TRBV7-6 and TRBJ2-1, with 9 bases lining up with TRBD2. The CDR3 length is 14 residues. Germline CDR1 is SGHVS and CDR2 is FNYEAQ. This chain's CDR3 is CASSLAGSYNEQFF. DNA for the CDR3: TGTGCCAGCAGCCTAGCGGGGAGCTACAATGAGCAGTTCTTC.

The V call is TRBV2, the J call TRBJ2-6; the D gene is possibly TRBD1 (5 bases). V was trimmed by 4 bases and J by 4 bases, leaving 11 bases between them. The CDR3 is made up of 15 amino acids. Germline loops: CDR1 SNHLY, CDR2 FYNNEI. The CDR3 here is CASSGMGPGANVLTF. The CDR3 DNA sequence: TGTGCCAGCAGTGGTATGGGGCCGGGGGCCAACGTCCTGACTTTC.

The gene calls are TRBV7-9 and TRBJ1-1; 7 positions agree with TRBD1. The CDR3 extends over 13 amino acids. The germline CDR1 and CDR2 sequences are SEHNR and FQNEAQ (reference sequence). Unmatched junction bases numbered 10, after V lost 5 bases and J lost 10 bases. The CDR3 reads CASSRNGQDRAFF. In DNA form, the CDR3 reads TGTGCCAGCAGCCGAAATGGACAGGATCGAGCTTTCTTT. Based on the CDR3 plus reference TRBV7-9 and TRBJ1-1, the full variable domain is DTGVSQNPRHKITKRGQNVTFRCDPISEHNRLYWYRQTLGQGPEFLTYFQNEAQLEKSRLLSDRFSAERPKGSFSTLEIQRTEQGDSAMYLCASSRNGQDRAFFGQGTRLTVV.

V usage is TRBV29-1 and J usage is TRBJ2-5, with 9 bases fitting TRBD1. CDR1 and CDR2 (germline): SQVTM, ANQGSEA. The length of the CDR3 is 14 residues. V gave up 3 bases and J gave up 6 bases; unmatched junction bases: 8. The CDR3 spells CSVEEGQGIKTQYF. In nucleotides, the CDR3 is TGCAGCGTTGAGGAGGGACAGGGTATCAAGACCCAGTACTTC.

The gene calls are TRBV7-9 and TRBJ1-6, with TRBD1 as a possible D gene (6 bases). Trimming stripped 4 bases from V and 0 bases from J, with 16 bases between. The germline V gene encodes CDR1 SEHNR and CDR2 FQNEAQ (reference sequence). The CDR3 contains 18 residues. The DNA for the CDR3 is TGTGCCAGCAGCTCCGGACCTGGACAGAGCTCCTATAATTCACCCCTCCACTTT. Amino acid sequence: CASSSGPGQSSYNSPLHF.

The gene calls are TRBV4-3 and TRBJ2-2; 8 bases align to TRBD2. This CDR3 comprises 16 residues. V lost 4 bases and J lost 1; bases outside the gene matches: 5. CDR1 and CDR2 (germline): LGHNA, YSLEER. Written as DNA, the CDR3 is TGCGCCAGCAGCCTAAGCGGGGGTCGGAACACCGGGGAGCTGTTTTTT. This sequence encodes CASSLSGGRNTGELFF.

As regards this clone: The junction departs from the called germline gene at one end, perhaps through a read error. This chain connects TRBV7-7 to TRBJ1-1; D is uncertain. CDR3 length: 13 amino acids. Germline CDR1 SSHAT, CDR2 FNYEAQ (reference sequence). CDR3 in amino acids: CASSSRENTEAFF. The CDR3 bases are TGTGCTAGCAGCTCCCGGGAGAACACTGAAGCTTTCTTT.

This rearrangement joins TRBV29-1 to TRBJ2-3, with TRBD2 identical over 15 bases. The CDR3 covers 21 residues. Germline-derived CDR1 and CDR2 are SQVTM and ANQGSEA. V was clipped by 7 bases and J by 1 base; unmatched bases: 21. CDR3 amino acids: CSAPTFGQPGLAGGRTDTQYF. For the CDR3, the DNA is TGCAGCGCTCCAACGTTTGGGCAACCGGGACTAGCGGGGGGCCGCACAGATACGCAGTATTTT.

The chain couples TRBV11-2 to TRBJ1-4; TRBD1 matches 7 bases. This CDR3 has 15 amino acids. Germline loops: CDR1 SGHAT, CDR2 FQNNGV. The junction had 13 bases not matched to a gene; V was cut back by 5 bases and J by 10 bases. DNA of the CDR3: TGTGCCAGCAGCCCCACGGAGGGGGCGCGAGGAAAACTGTTTTTT. This gives the protein CASSPTEGARGKLFF.

This chain links TRBV7-2 with TRBJ1-1; tentatively, D is TRBD1 (5 bases). The CDR3 is 15 amino acids. Between the trimmed V and J ends, which lost 0 bases and 5 bases, there was a span of 13 bases. CDR1 is SGHTA, CDR2 FQGNSA, per germline. The CDR3 loop reads CASSLASQGGTEAFF. For the CDR3, the DNA is TGTGCCAGCAGCTTAGCTAGTCAGGGAGGTACTGAAGCTTTCTTT. Full variable domain (rest looked up from reference TRBV7-2 and TRBJ1-1): GAGVSQSPSNKVTEKGKDVELRCDPISGHTALYWYRQSLGQGLEFLIYFQGNSAPDKSGLPSDRFSAERTGGSVSTLTIQRTQQEDSAVYLCASSLASQGGTEAFFGQGTRLTVV.